This TCR beta chain is from a study of blood T cells in healthy people across ages. Note on this clonotype: The antigen is not known.

Through a sample-barcoded 5' primer and a J-beta primer mix, a second PCR was run for roughly 6 to 12 cycles. Each CDR3 protein gets one entry after TCRdb re-called the 5' RACE reads with MiXCR. The table lists over 500,000 distinct CDR3 sequences, approximately 52% of them singletons. Study conclusions and caveats: There was no known CMV status for donors, so expanded clonotype changes were possibly confounded. Diversity figures based on one million T cells were deemed too low.

The material sequenced was blood. This sequence originates from a woman older than 75 in good health.

As DNA, the CDR3 is TGCGCCAGCAGCTCTAGCCGCTACGGGACAGCTTACAATGAGCAGTTCTTC. This translates into CASSSSRYGTAYNEQFF. The gene calls are TRBV5-1 and TRBJ2-1; 7 positions agree with TRBD1. Unmatched junction bases numbered 13, after V lost 3 bases and J lost 4 bases. Germline V CDR1 and CDR2: SGHRS, YFSETQ. The CDR3 covers 17 residues.